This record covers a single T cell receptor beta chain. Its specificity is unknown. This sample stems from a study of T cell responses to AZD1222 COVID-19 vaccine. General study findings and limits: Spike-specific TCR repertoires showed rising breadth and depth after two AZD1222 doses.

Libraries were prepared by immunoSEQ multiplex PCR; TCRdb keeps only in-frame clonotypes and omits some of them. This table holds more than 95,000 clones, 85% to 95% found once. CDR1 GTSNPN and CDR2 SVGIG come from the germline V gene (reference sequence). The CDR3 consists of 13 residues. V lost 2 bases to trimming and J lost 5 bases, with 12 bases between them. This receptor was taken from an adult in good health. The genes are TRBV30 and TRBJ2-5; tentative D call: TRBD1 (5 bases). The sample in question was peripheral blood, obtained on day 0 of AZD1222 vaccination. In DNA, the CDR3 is TGTGCCTGGAGTCTAGGGGTTGAGGAGACCCAGTACTTC. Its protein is CAWSLGVEETQYF.